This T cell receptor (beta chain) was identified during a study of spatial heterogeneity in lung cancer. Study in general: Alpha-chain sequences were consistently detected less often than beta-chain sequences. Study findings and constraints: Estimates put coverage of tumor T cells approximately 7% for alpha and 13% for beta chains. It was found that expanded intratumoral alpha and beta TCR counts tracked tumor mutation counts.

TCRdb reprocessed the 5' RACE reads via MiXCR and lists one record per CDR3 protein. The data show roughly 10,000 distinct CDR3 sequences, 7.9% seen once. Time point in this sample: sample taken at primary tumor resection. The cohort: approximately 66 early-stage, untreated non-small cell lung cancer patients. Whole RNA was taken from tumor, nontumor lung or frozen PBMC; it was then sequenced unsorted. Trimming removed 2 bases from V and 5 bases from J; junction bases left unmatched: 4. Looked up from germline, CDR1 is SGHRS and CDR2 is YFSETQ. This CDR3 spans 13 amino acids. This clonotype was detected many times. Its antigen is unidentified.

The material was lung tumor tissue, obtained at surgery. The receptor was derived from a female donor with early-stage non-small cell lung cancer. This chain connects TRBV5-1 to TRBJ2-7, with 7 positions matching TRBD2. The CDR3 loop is CASSLGLVDEQYF. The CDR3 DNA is TGCGCCAGCAGCTTAGGACTAGTTGACGAGCAGTACTTC.